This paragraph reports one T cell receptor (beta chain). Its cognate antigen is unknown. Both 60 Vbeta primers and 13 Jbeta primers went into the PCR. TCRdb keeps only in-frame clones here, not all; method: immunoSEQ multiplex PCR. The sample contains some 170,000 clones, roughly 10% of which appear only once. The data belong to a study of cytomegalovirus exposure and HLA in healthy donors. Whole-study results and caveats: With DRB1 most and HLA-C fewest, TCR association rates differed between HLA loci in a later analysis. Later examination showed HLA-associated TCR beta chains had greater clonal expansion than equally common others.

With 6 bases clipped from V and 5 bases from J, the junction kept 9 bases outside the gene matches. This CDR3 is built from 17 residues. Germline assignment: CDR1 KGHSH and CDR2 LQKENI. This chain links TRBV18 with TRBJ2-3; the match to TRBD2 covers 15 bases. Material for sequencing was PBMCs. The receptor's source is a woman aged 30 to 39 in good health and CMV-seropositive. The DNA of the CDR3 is TGTGCCAGCTCCCCGGGACTAGCGGGAGGCGGAGGAGATACGCAGTATTTT. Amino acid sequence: CASSPGLAGGGGDTQYF.